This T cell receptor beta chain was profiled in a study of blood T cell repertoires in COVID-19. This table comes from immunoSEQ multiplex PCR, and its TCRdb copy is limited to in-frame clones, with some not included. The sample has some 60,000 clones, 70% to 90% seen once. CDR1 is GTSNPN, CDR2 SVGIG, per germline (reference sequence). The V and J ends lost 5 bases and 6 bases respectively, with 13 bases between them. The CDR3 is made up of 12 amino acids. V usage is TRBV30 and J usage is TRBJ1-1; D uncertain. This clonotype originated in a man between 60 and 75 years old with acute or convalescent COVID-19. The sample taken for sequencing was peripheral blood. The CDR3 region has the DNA TGTGCCTGGTGGAGGGTTGCTTCTGAAGCTTTCTTT. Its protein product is CAWWRVASEAFF.